Here is one T cell receptor beta chain with its context. Its antigen remains unidentified. In the PCR, 60 Vbeta and 13 Jbeta primers were used. Assay used: immunoSEQ multiplex PCR; TCRdb lists only in-frame clones, some missing. The sample has around 150,000 clones; 75% to 85% are singletons. Participants comprised healthy donors of bone marrow. These data belong to a study of cytomegalovirus exposure and HLA in healthy donors. Findings and caveats of the study: A later analysis found TCR association rates differed by HLA locus, highest for DRB1 and lowest for HLA-C. In terms of immune exposure information, only CMV serostatus was available. The productive fraction for most TCR beta V segments was about 87% or about 30% in an earlier analysis.

V lost 5 bases and J lost 5; bases outside the gene matches: 7. CDR3 size: 13 residues. Germline V gene lookup returns CDR1 SQVTM and CDR2 ANQGSEA. The chain couples TRBV29-1 to TRBJ2-7; 9 bases are a match to TRBD2. Sequencing was performed on PBMCs. This sequence originates from a woman aged 50 to 65 in good health and CMV-seropositive. The CDR3 here is CSVSSGSVDEQYF. Written as DNA, the CDR3 is TGCAGCGTTAGTAGCGGGAGCGTCGACGAGCAGTACTTC.